One sample yielded the 24 T cell receptor beta chains listed below, sequenced in a study of CXCR3-negative and CXCR3-positive naive CD8 T cells. The authors made the TRB cDNA libraries by 5' RACE using UMI labels. TCRdb reanalyzed the 5' RACE reads and collapses them to one entry per CDR3 protein, without DNA. Recorded here are 100,000 to 150,000 distinct CDR3 sequences; the top ten clones represent about 0.48%. The material sequenced was naive CXCR3- CD8+ T cells from blood. Noted subset: CD45RO-CCR7+CD27+CD95- naive CD8+ T cells lacking CXCR3 (TNR3-). These receptors all come from a human donor in good health. Some clones in this sample may be carry-over from other donors' samples.

The chain has TRBV28 and TRBJ2-7; TCRdb's assignment of TRBD1 cannot be checked, as there is no DNA. CDR1 and CDR2 from the germline V gene are MDHEN and SYDVKM. This CDR3 comprises 14 residues. The CDR3 loop reads CASSFSGKPYEQYF.

This sequence joins TRBV7-6 and TRBJ2-3. CDR3 length: 13 residues. Germline-derived CDR1 and CDR2 are SGHVS and FNYEAQ. The CDR3 sequence is CASVSPNTDTQYF.

The chain carries TRBV28 and TRBJ2-5; TCRdb reports TRBD2, a call that lacks DNA to check it against. The CDR3 spans 18 residues. Germline CDR1 and CDR2: MDHEN and SYDVKM. The CDR3 sequence is CASSFILLAGVDQETQYF.

The chain carries TRBV29-1 and TRBJ2-7; the D gene TCRdb calls, TRBD1, cannot be checked with no DNA. CDR3 size: 14 residues. In germline, CDR1 is SQVTM, CDR2 ANQGSEA. The CDR3 sequence: CSVETGQGTYEQYF.

This rearrangement joins TRBV21-1 to TRBJ2-7; the D call of TRBD1 rests on TCRdb alone, since no DNA is present to check it. TRBV21-1 is deemed a pseudogene. The CDR3 length is 15 residues. CDR3 sequence: CASSIPGQGAWEQYF.

The chain is built from TRBV29-1 and TRBJ2-5; TCRdb's D gene call, TRBD2, goes unchecked for lack of DNA. CDR1 is SQVTM and CDR2 is ANQGSEA in the germline V gene. CDR3 length equals 13 residues. CDR3: CSVLGDDGETQYF.

The J gene is TRBJ2-5, the V gene TRBV12-3 or TRBV12-4; TCRdb designates TRBD2, a call that cannot be tested without DNA. CDR3 length: 15 residues. The CDR3: CASSPASGREETQYF.

CDR3 amino acids: CASGLDNYGYTF. J is TRBJ1-2 and V is TRBV12-5. CDR1 and CDR2 (germline): LGHNT, FRNRAP. This CDR3 has 12 residues.

This chain connects TRBV29-1 to TRBJ2-1. The CDR3 extends over 14 amino acids. Germline CDR1 SQVTM, CDR2 ANQGSEA. CDR3 sequence: CSVDMGTPYNEQFF.

The rearrangement links TRBV5-1 to TRBJ2-7; no DNA is available, so the TRBD2 call from TCRdb remains unchecked. Germline V gene data show CDR1 as SGHRS and CDR2 as YFSETQ. This CDR3 spans 19 amino acids. CDR3 in amino acids: CASSGPLATSGESSYEQYF.

V gene TRBV6-5 combines with J gene TRBJ1-6; lacking DNA, the TRBD1 call made by TCRdb goes unchecked. There are 18 residues in the CDR3. The germline V gene has CDR1 MNHEY and CDR2 SVGAGI. Here the CDR3 reads CASSYSFLAVRDNSPLHF.

J is TRBJ1-2 and V is TRBV7-6; TCRdb outputs TRBD1, but without DNA this stays unchecked. The length of the CDR3 is 15 residues. Germline assignment: CDR1 SGHVS and CDR2 FNYEAQ. CDR3 protein: CASSYGDSLNYGYTF.

This chain joins TRBV28 and TRBJ1-1. Germline CDR1 and CDR2: MDHEN and SYDVKM. The CDR3 is 13 residues long. CDR3 region: CASRWGPATEAFF. The entire variable domain, with the rest obtained from reference TRBV28 and TRBJ1-1, is as follows: DVKVTQSSRYLVKRTGEKVFLECVQDMDHENMFWYRQDPGLGLRLIYFSYDVKMKEKGDIPEGYSVSREKKERFSLILESASTNQTSMYLCASRWGPATEAFFGQGTRLTVV.

The chain employs TRBV29-1 and TRBJ2-7; TCRdb gives TRBD2 as the D gene, but with no DNA this cannot be confirmed. This CDR3 is built from 13 residues. The germline gives CDR1 SQVTM, CDR2 ANQGSEA. This chain's CDR3 is CSVNPSGGYEQYF.

This CDR3 is CASRGGQFEAFF. The chain links TRBV6-6 to TRBJ1-1; TCRdb's D call of TRBD1 is untestable without DNA. The CDR3 has 12 amino acids. The V gene's germline CDR1 is MNHNY and CDR2 SVGAGI (reference sequence).

The chain joins TRBV7-9 to TRBJ1-3; TCRdb picks TRBD1, but there is no DNA to check that call. This CDR3 has 17 amino acids. Germline CDR1 is SEHNR and CDR2 is FQNEAQ (reference sequence). This chain's CDR3 is CASSVYTGLNSGNTIYF.

The chain joins TRBV12-3 or TRBV12-4 to TRBJ2-1. CDR3 length: 11 amino acids. The CDR3 region is CASSYSFEQFF.

The rearrangement uses TRBV18 and TRBJ1-5. The CDR3 loop spans 14 amino acids. Germline CDR1 is KGHSH and CDR2 is LQKENI. The CDR3 protein is CASSPGDLNQPQHF. The entire variable domain, with the rest obtained from reference TRBV18 and TRBJ1-5, is as follows: NAGVMQNPRHLVRRRGQEARLRCSPMKGHSHVYWYRQLPEEGLKFMVYLQKENIIDESGMPKERFSAEFPKEGPSILRIQQVVRGDSAAYFCASSPGDLNQPQHFGDGTRLSIL.

The V and J genes are TRBV28 and TRBJ1-6; TCRdb calls TRBD1, which cannot be checked without DNA. Germline V gene data show CDR1 as MDHEN and CDR2 as SYDVKM. The CDR3 has 14 residues. CDR3 region: CASSLGTGWSPLHF. The full variable domain, with the rest looked up from reference TRBV28 and TRBJ1-6, is DVKVTQSSRYLVKRTGEKVFLECVQDMDHENMFWYRQDPGLGLRLIYFSYDVKMKEKGDIPEGYSVSREKKERFSLILESASTNQTSMYLCASSLGTGWSPLHFGNGTRLTVT.

The chain links TRBV29-1 to TRBJ2-3; the D gene TCRdb calls, TRBD2, cannot be checked with no DNA. The CDR3 loop spans 17 amino acids. CDR1 is SQVTM and CDR2 is ANQGSEA in the germline V gene. The CDR3 reads CSVEDLLRDTSTDTQYF.

The chain couples TRBV28 to TRBJ1-1; the D gene TCRdb calls, TRBD1, cannot be checked with no DNA. Germline V gene lookup returns CDR1 MDHEN and CDR2 SYDVKM. CDR3 length: 19 amino acids. CDR3 in amino acids: CASSSPWTVARSVSTEAFF.

The chain employs TRBV29-1 and TRBJ1-2; TCRdb proposes TRBD1, but this gene call is untestable without DNA. Germline CDR1 reads SQVTM; CDR2 reads ANQGSEA. The CDR3 runs 13 residues. The CDR3 reads CSVLSGQGSGYTF. Looking up the rest from reference TRBV29-1 and TRBJ1-2 gives the full variable domain: SAVISQKPSRDICQRGTSLTIQCQVDSQVTMMFWYRQQPGQSLTLIATANQGSEATYESGFVIDKFPISRPNLTFSTLTVSNMSPEDSSIYLCSVLSGQGSGYTFGSGTRLTVV.

The J gene is TRBJ2-7, the V gene TRBV5-5. CDR3 length: 14 amino acids. Per germline, CDR1 SGHKS and CDR2 YYEKEE (reference sequence). CDR3 in amino acids: CASSWFYNSYEQYF.

The chain links TRBV9 to TRBJ2-3; TCRdb names TRBD2, which stays unverified in the absence of DNA. CDR1 and CDR2 from the germline V gene are SGDLS and YYNGEE. This CDR3 comprises 16 residues. The CDR3 is CASSPTDSPSTDTQYF.